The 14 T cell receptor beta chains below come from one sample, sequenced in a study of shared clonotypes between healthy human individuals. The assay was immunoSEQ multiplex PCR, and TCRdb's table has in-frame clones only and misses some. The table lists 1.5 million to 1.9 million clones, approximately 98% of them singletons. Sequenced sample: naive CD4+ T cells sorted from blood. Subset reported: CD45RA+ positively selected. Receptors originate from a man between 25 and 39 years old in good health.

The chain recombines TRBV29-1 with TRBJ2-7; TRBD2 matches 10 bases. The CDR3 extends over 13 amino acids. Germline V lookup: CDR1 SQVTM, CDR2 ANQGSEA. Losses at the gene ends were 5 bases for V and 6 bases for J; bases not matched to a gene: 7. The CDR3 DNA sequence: TGCAGCGTTAGGGGACTAGCGTTGGCCGAGCAGTACTTC. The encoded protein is CSVRGLALAEQYF.

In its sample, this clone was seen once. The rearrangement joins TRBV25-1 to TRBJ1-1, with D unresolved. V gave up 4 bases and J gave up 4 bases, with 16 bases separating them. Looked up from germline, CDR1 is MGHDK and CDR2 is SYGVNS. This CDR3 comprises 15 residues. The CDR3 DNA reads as TGTGCCAGCAGTGCCCCCGGCCAAAGGGTCACTGAAGCTTTCTTT. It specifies CASSAPGQRVTEAFF.

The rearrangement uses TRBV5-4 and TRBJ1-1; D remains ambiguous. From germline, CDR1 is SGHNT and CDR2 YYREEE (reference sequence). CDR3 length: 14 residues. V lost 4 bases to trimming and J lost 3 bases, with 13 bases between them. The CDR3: CASSVNPRDTEAFF. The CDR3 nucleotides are TGTGCCAGCAGCGTCAACCCAAGGGACACTGAAGCTTTCTTT.

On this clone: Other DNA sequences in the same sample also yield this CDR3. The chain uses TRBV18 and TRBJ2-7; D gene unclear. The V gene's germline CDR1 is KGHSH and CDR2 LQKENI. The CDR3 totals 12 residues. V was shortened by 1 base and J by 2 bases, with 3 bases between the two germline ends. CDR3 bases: TGTGCCAGCTCACCACAGGCCTACGAGCAGTACTTC. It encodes CASSPQAYEQYF. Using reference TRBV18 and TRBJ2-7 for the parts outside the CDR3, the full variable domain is NAGVMQNPRHLVRRRGQEARLRCSPMKGHSHVYWYRQLPEEGLKFMVYLQKENIIDESGMPKERFSAEFPKEGPSILRIQQVVRGDSAAYFCASSPQAYEQYFGPGTRLTVT.

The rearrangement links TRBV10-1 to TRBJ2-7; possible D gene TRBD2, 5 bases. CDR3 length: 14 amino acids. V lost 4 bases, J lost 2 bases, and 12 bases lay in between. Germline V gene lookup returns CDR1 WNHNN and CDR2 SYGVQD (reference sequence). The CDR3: CASSGSGEAYEQYF. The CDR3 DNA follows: TGCGCCAGCAGTGGAAGCGGAGAAGCCTACGAGCAGTACTTC.

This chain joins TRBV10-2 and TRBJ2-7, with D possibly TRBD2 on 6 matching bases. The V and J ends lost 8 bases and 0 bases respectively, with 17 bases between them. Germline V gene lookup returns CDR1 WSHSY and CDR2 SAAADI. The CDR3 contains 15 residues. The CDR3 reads CASRPTAGSSYEQYF. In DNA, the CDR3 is TGCGCCAGCCGACCCACCGCGGGGAGCTCCTACGAGCAGTACTTC.

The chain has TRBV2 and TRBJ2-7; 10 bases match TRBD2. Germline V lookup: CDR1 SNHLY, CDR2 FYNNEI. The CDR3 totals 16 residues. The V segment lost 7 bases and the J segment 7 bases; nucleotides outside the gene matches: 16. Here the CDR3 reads CASITERQREGQEQYF. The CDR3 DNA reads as TGTGCCAGCATCACAGAGAGACAGCGGGAGGGCCAGGAGCAGTACTTC.

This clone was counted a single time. The CDR3 sequence: CASSAPPGRGSQETQYF. CDR3 DNA sequence: TGTGCCAGCAGCGCTCCCCCGGGGAGAGGGTCACAAGAGACCCAGTACTTC. The genes are TRBV7-2 and TRBJ2-5; D perhaps matches TRBD2 (5 bases). From germline, CDR1 is SGHTA and CDR2 FQGNSA. The CDR3 sequence is 17 residues long. Trimming took 5 bases from V and 2 from J, leaving 21 bases between them.

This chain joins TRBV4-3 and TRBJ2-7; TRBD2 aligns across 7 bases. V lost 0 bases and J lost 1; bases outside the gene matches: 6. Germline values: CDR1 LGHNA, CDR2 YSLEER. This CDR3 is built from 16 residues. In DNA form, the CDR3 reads TGCGCCAGCAGCCAAGAAAGCGGGACCCTTTCCTACGAGCAGTACTTC. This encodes CASSQESGTLSYEQYF.

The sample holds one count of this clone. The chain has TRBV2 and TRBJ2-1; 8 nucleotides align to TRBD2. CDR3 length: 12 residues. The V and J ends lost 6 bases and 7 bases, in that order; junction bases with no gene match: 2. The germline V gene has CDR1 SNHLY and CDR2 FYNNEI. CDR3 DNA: TGTGCCAGCAGCGTAGCGGGGAATGAGCAGTTCTTC. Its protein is CASSVAGNEQFF.

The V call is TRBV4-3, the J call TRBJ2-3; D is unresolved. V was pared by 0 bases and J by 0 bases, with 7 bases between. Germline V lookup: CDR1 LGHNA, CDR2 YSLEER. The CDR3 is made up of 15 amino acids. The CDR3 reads CASSQEHYSTDTQYF. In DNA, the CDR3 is TGCGCCAGCAGCCAAGAGCACTATAGCACAGATACGCAGTATTTT.

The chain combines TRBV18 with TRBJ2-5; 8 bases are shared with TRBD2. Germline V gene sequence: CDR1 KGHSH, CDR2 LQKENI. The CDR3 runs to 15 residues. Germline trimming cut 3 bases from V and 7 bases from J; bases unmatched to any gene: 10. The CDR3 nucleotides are TGTGCCAGCTCACCCCTGGCGGGAGGAATTGGGACCCAGTACTTC. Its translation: CASSPLAGGIGTQYF.

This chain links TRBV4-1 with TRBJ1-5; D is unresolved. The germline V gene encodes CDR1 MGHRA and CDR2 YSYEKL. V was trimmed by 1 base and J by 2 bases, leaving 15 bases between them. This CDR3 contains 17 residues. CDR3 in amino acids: CASSQVLEVRRNQPQHF. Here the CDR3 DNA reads TGCGCCAGCAGCCAAGTCTTGGAGGTCCGGCGCAATCAGCCCCAGCATTTT.

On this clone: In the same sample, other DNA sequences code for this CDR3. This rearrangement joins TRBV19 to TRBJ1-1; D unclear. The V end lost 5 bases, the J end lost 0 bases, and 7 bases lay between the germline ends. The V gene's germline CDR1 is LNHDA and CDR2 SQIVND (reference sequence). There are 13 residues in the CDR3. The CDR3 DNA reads TGTGCCAGTAGTCTCAAAATGAACACTGAAGCTTTCTTT. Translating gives CASSLKMNTEAFF.